This TCR beta chain was identified during a study of chemoradiotherapy in HPV16-positive cancers. Study information: Functional T-cell assays on a couple of HPV16-positive patients' cells defined candidate HPV-specific clones and common TCR motifs. Findings and caveats of the study: HPV-specific T cells were functionally defined from only two HPV16-positive patients.

J was trimmed by 5 bases and V by 0 bases; bases with no gene match: 7. Germline-derived CDR1 and CDR2 are GTSNPN and SVGIG (reference sequence). The CDR3 spans 15 residues. This clone has just a few counts. Its target is not known. Profiling relied on immunoSEQ multiplex PCR, and the TCRdb table lists in-frame clones only, not all of them. Of 36,000 or so clones listed, around 80% were seen once; the top ten hold roughly 3.8%. The sample consisted of blood, taken from a patient who underwent chemoradiotherapy. This TCR was sampled from a human donor with HPV-associated anogenital cancer. The gene calls are TRBV30 and TRBJ2-7; 10 nucleotides match TRBD1. Here the CDR3 reads CAWSVRTGGPHEQYF. CDR3 nucleotide sequence: TGTGCCTGGAGTGTTCGGACAGGGGGTCCCCACGAGCAGTACTTC.